This TCR beta chain was documented in a study of vaccination and CD4 T cells after COVID-19. Study information: Overlapping spike peptides of SARS-CoV-2, HCoV-NL63, HCoV-OC43 and HCoV-229E were used, and cells were stimulated with them.

The treatment denotes: approximately nine-day PBMC culture with coronavirus spike peptide pools or control peptides (ViraFEST assay). Oncomine TCR Beta short-read sequencing was applied to DNA from cultured CD4+ T cells. From CD4+ T cells that had been cultured, genomic DNA was extracted. Each CDR3 protein gets one entry after TCRdb re-called the PCR reads with MiXCR. This table holds about 22,000 distinct CDR3 sequences, 50% found once. This clonotype was counted a few times. What it binds is unknown. The specimen sequenced was CD4+ T cells from blood, cultured in vitro. The receptor comes from a human donor who had recovered from COVID-19.

CDR3 nucleotides: TGCGCCAGCAGCTTGGGGGGTCCTAACTATGGCTACACCTTC. This codes for CASSLGGPNYGYTF. The V gene is TRBV5-1, the J gene TRBJ1-2, with no clear D. With 0 bases removed from V and 0 bases from J, the gap between germline ends came to 6 bases. CDR3 length: 14 amino acids. The germline V gene has CDR1 SGHRS and CDR2 YFSETQ.